This T cell receptor beta chain appears in the sequencing data of a study of OX40 agonist ivuxolimab in advanced cancers. Sequencing was performed with immunoSEQ multiplex PCR; in TCRdb, only in-frame clones are kept and a portion is missing. The sample comprises 55,000 to 75,000 clones, 91% of which are singletons, and 3% to 4% rests with the top ten. Regarding the study as a whole: The investigators did not determine what antigen specificity the expanded peripheral T cells had. The study found that CD8+ T cells averaged more expanded clones than CD4+.

Trimming took 6 bases from V and 4 from J, leaving 16 bases between them. The CDR3 length is 15 residues. The germline gives CDR1 SNHLY, CDR2 FYNNEI. This clone was detected a few times. Antigen specificity is unknown. The sequenced sample was CD4+ or CD8+ T cells sorted from blood, obtained in a trial of the OX40 agonist ivuxolimab. This chain uses TRBV2 with TRBJ1-5; D remains ambiguous. The receptor was isolated from an adult with an advanced solid tumor such as melanoma, head and neck, liver or kidney cancer. The CDR3 region is CASRWTERLNQPQHF. The CDR3 nucleotides are TGTGCCAGCAGGTGGACGGAAAGACTTAATCAGCCCCAGCATTTT.